The following is a T cell receptor (beta chain) sequence with its context. These data originate in a study of T cell responses to AZD1222 COVID-19 vaccine. V was shortened by 6 bases and J by 7 bases, with 15 bases between the two germline ends. The CDR3 totals 13 residues. Per the germline V gene, CDR1 is SNHLY and CDR2 is FYNNEI. Clones were sequenced by immunoSEQ multiplex PCR, and TCRdb holds only the in-frame ones, with some missing. Found here are 200,000 or so clones, about 87% of them singletons; the top ten hold about 6.1%. The chain joins TRBV2 to TRBJ1-2, with D possibly TRBD1 on 5 matching bases. The sequences come from peripheral blood, collected on day 0 of AZD1222 vaccination. The sequence came from an adult in good health. The CDR3 region has the DNA TGTGCCAGCAGAGGTAGGGGCTCCGGTGGCTACACCTTC. Translation gives CASRGRGSGGYTF. Based on the CDR3 plus reference TRBV2 and TRBJ1-2, the full variable domain is EPEVTQTPSHQVTQMGQEVILRCVPISNHLYFYWYRQILGQKVEFLVSFYNNEISEKSEIFDDQFSVERPDGSNFTLKIRSTKLEDSAMYFCASRGRGSGGYTFGSGTRLTVV.